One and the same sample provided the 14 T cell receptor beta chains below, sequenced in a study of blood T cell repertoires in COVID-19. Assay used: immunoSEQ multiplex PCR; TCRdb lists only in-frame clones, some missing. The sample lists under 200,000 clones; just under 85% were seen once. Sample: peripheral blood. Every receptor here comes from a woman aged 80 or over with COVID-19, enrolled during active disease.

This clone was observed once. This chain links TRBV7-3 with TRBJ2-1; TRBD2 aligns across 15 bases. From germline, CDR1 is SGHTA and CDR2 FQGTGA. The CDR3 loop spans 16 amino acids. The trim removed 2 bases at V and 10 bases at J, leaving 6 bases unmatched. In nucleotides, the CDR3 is TGTGCCAGCAGCTTAGGACTAGCGGGAGGGTCTGGAGAGCAGTTCTTC. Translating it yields CASSLGLAGGSGEQFF. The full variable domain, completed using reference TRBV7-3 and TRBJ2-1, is GAGVSQTPSNKVTEKGKYVELRCDPISGHTALYWYRQSLGQGPEFLIYFQGTGAADDSGLPNDRFFAVRPEGSVSTLKIQRTERGDSAVYLCASSLGLAGGSGEQFFGPGTRLTVL.

CDR3 residues: CATSDYASEAFF. In nucleotides, the CDR3 is TGTGCCACCAGTGACTACGCGTCTGAAGCTTTCTTT. V and J are TRBV24-1 and TRBJ1-1; D unresolved. V lost 4 bases and J 6 bases, leaving 8 bases between the germline ends. The germline CDR1 and CDR2 sequences are KGHDR and SFDVKD. The CDR3 covers 12 residues.

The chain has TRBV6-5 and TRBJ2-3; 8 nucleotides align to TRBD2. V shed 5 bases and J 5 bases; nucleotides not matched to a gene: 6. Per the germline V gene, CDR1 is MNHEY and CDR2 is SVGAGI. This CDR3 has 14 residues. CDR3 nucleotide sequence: TGTGCCAGCAGTCTGCGCCTAGCGGGAGATACGCAGTATTTT. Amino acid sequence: CASSLRLAGDTQYF.

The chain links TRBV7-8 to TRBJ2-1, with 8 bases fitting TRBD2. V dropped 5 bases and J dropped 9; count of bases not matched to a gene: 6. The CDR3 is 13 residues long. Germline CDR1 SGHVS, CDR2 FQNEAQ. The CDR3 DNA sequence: TGTGCCAGCAGCCCCGGGGGGGGGCTTGAGCAGTTCTTC. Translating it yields CASSPGGGLEQFF.

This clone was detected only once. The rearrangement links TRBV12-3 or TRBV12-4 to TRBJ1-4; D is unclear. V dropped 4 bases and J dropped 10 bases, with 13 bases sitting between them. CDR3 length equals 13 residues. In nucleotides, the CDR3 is TGTGCCAGCAGTTCGAGTCGCTCCGGAAAACTGTTTTTT. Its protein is CASSSSRSGKLFF.

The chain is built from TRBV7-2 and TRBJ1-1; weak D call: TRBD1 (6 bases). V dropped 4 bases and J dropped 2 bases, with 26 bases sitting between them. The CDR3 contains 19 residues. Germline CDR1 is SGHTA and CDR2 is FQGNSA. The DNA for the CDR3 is TGTGCCAGCAGCTCTCATCTATGGGCCCTAACAGGGTACAACACTGAAGCTTTCTTT. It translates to CASSSHLWALTGYNTEAFF. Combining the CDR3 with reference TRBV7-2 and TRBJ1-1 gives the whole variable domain GAGVSQSPSNKVTEKGKDVELRCDPISGHTALYWYRQSLGQGLEFLIYFQGNSAPDKSGLPSDRFSAERTGGSVSTLTIQRTQQEDSAVYLCASSSHLWALTGYNTEAFFGQGTRLTVV.

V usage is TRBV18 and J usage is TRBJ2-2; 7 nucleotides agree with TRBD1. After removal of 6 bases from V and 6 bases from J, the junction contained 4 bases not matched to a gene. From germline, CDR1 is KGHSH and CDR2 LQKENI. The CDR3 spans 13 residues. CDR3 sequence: CASSRGGSGELFF. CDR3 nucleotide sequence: TGTGCCAGCTCCCGAGGGGGCTCCGGGGAGCTGTTTTTT.

CDR3 residues: CASSLEGVGTGSSYEQYF. Written as DNA, the CDR3 is TGCGCCAGCAGCTTGGAAGGGGTGGGGACAGGGAGCTCCTACGAGCAGTACTTC. The rearrangement joins TRBV5-1 to TRBJ2-7, with 9 bases fitting TRBD1. The V segment lost 0 bases and the J segment 0 bases; nucleotides outside the gene matches: 10. Germline CDR1 is SGHRS and CDR2 is YFSETQ. CDR3 length equals 18 residues.

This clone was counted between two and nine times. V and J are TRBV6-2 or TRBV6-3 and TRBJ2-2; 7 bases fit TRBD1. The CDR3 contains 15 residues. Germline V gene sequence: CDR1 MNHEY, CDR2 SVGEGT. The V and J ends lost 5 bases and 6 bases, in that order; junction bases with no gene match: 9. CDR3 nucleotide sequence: TGTGCCAGCAGTCGAGGACAGGTGGGAGCCGGGGAGCTGTTTTTT. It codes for CASSRGQVGAGELFF.

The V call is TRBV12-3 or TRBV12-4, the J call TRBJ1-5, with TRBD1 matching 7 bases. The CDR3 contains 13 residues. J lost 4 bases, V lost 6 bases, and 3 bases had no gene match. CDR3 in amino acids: CASRPGQNQPQHF. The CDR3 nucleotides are TGTGCCAGCAGGCCGGGACAGAATCAGCCCCAGCATTTT.

DNA of the CDR3: TGTGCCAGCAGCCCGACTAGCGGGGGGGTCAAAGAGACCCAGTACTTC. Its protein product is CASSPTSGGVKETQYF. This chain connects TRBV5-4 to TRBJ2-5, with TRBD2 identical over 14 bases. Trimming removed 4 bases from V and 3 bases from J; junction bases left unmatched: 5. The CDR3 contains 16 residues. Per germline, CDR1 SGHNT and CDR2 YYREEE (reference sequence).

This CDR3 is CASSQAGQGFGQYF. The CDR3 coding sequence is TGTGCCAGCAGCCAGGCGGGACAGGGATTCGGGCAGTACTTC. V usage is TRBV3-1 (or the pseudogene TRBV3-2) and J usage is TRBJ2-7; 9 bases fit TRBD1. Germline CDR1 and CDR2: LGHDT and YNNKEL (reference sequence). The CDR3 spans 14 residues. V shed 3 bases, J shed 9 bases, and the junction held 9 bases outside the gene matches.

CDR3 sequence: CASRVQGDGYTF. Written as DNA, the CDR3 is TGTGCCAGCAGGGTACAGGGGGATGGCTACACCTTC. This sequence joins TRBV2 and TRBJ1-2, with 8 bases fitting TRBD1. Germline V lookup: CDR1 SNHLY, CDR2 FYNNEI. V trimming: 6 bases; J trimming: 6 bases; junction bases outside the gene matches: 3. CDR3 length: 12 amino acids.

The CDR3: CASSVYRVGANEKLFF. CDR3 DNA: TGTGCCAGCAGCGTATACAGGGTTGGGGCTAATGAAAAACTGTTTTTT. This sequence joins TRBV7-8 and TRBJ1-4, with D perhaps TRBD1 (6 bases). Deletions cut 5 bases from V and 3 bases from J, with 16 bases between. The CDR3 has 16 residues. Germline V CDR1 and CDR2: SGHVS, FQNEAQ.